Each of the 2 T cell receptor beta chains below was sequenced from the same sample in a study of blood T cell repertoires in COVID-19. Assay: immunoSEQ multiplex PCR; the TCRdb copy retains only in-frame clones and omits some. Seen here are a few hundred thousand clones, roughly nine tenths observed once, and the top ten hold 1.1%. The sample was PBMCs or T cells enriched from blood (not recorded which). All receptors derive from a man aged 25-40 years who had recovered from COVID-19.

The chain uses TRBV4-1 and TRBJ2-1; D might be TRBD2 (5 bases). In germline, CDR1 is MGHRA, CDR2 YSYEKL. Trimming removed 4 bases from V and 6 bases from J, with 10 bases in between. This CDR3 spans 13 amino acids. The CDR3 DNA reads as TGCGCCAGCAGCCTTCTTGAGGGCAATGAGCAGTTCTTC. Translation gives CASSLLEGNEQFF.

This chain joins TRBV28 and TRBJ1-3, with 12 bases fitting TRBD1. Losses at the gene ends were 6 bases for V and 3 bases for J; bases not matched to a gene: 9. Germline CDR1 reads MDHEN; CDR2 reads SYDVKM. The CDR3 runs 17 residues. The CDR3 nucleotides are TGTGCCAGCAGGGGACCGGGACAGGGGGCGTTTGGAAACACCATATATTTT. Protein: CASRGPGQGAFGNTIYF. The variable domain in full, completed from reference TRBV28 and TRBJ1-3, reads DVKVTQSSRYLVKRTGEKVFLECVQDMDHENMFWYRQDPGLGLRLIYFSYDVKMKEKGDIPEGYSVSREKKERFSLILESASTNQTSMYLCASRGPGQGAFGNTIYFGEGSWLTVV.